What follows describes a single T cell receptor beta chain. This specimen comes from a study of blood T cell repertoires in COVID-19. Study in general: Sites across the United States, Italy and Spain contributed samples from acute and convalescent COVID-19. Sources were T cells, B-cell-depleted T cells, or PBMCs; the material itself was cDNA or gDNA.

Measured with immunoSEQ multiplex PCR; TCRdb has only the in-frame clones, and not every one. This sample yields about 110,000 clones, of which approximately 70% are seen a single time; about 2% belongs to the top ten. J lost 6 bases, V lost 2 bases, and 6 bases had no gene match. The CDR3 length is 14 residues. CDR1 and CDR2 from the germline V gene are SGHKS and YYEKEE (reference sequence). Source material: peripheral blood. This sequence was found in a woman in her thirties or forties with acute or convalescent COVID-19. This chain links TRBV5-5 with TRBJ2-3, with 7 bases fitting TRBD2. CDR3 nucleotides: TGTGCCAGCAGCTTCGGATTACTAGCGGATACGCAGTATTTT. The encoded protein is CASSFGLLADTQYF.